The next 19 T cell receptor beta chains were all read from a single sample in a study of molecular identifiers for immune sequencing clone quantification. Each CDR3 protein is one row after TCRdb ran MiXCR on the PCR reads. The sample shows tens of thousands of distinct CDR3 sequences, roughly 19% of them seen only once. The specimen was naive CD8+ T cells from blood, with Jurkat cell RNA spiked in. Subset here: FACS-sorted CD8+CD4-CCR7+CD45RA+ naive T cells. These receptors all stem from a human donor in good health. Some libraries in this study had Jurkat cell RNA spiked in.

This clonotype was picked up many times. The genes are TRBV7-9 and TRBJ2-7; D is possibly TRBD1 or TRBD2 (5 bases each). Germline CDR1 SEHNR, CDR2 FQNEAQ (reference sequence). V was trimmed by 6 bases and J by 3 bases, leaving 15 bases between them. CDR3 length equals 14 residues. This CDR3 is CASSRDPGLYEQYF. For the CDR3, the DNA is TGTGCCAGCAGTCGGGACCCAGGTCTCTACGAGCAGTACTTC.

Turning to this clonotype: One base away lies a much larger clone, so this may be a sequencing read error. This chain uses TRBV11-2 with TRBJ1-1; the match to TRBD1 covers 7 bases. Germline V gene lookup returns CDR1 SGHAT and CDR2 FQNNGV. The CDR3 is made up of 15 amino acids. The junction had 6 bases not matched to a gene; V was cut back by 1 base and J by 4 bases. The CDR3 nucleotides are TGTGCCAGCAGCTTAGCGGACAGGTGGAGCACTGAAGCTTTCTTT. Its protein product is CASSLADRWSTEAFF.

Note on this clonotype: Its ends do not fully match the called genes, so a read error is possible. The chain combines TRBV14 with TRBJ1-1; D unclear. The CDR3 contains 15 residues. Germline CDR1 and CDR2: SGHDN and FVKESK. The CDR3 region is CATSQDRFVNTEAFF. The CDR3 DNA follows: TGTGCCACCAGCCAGGATCGGTTCGTGAACACTGAAGCTTTCTTT.

This clonotype was found many times. V usage is TRBV20-1 and J usage is TRBJ2-7; no reliable D call. Trimming removed 0 bases at V and 5 bases at J, with 14 bases between. The length of the CDR3 is 14 residues. The germline V gene encodes CDR1 DFQATT and CDR2 SNEGSKA (reference sequence). CDR3 in amino acids: CSARDQTGAHEQYF. Written as DNA, the CDR3 is TGCAGTGCTAGAGACCAAACGGGCGCCCACGAGCAGTACTTC.

This clonotype was detected ten times or more. V is TRBV9 and J is TRBJ1-1; maybe TRBD1 (6 bases). The CDR3 is made up of 16 amino acids. The ends were cut back, 0 bases at V and 0 bases at J, with 12 bases in the middle. The germline CDR1 and CDR2 sequences are SGDLS and YYNGEE. The CDR3: CASSVEGGRMNTEAFF. DNA of the CDR3: TGTGCCAGCAGCGTAGAAGGGGGGAGGATGAACACTGAAGCTTTCTTT.

This clonotype was seen at least ten times. This chain uses TRBV7-6 with TRBJ2-3; 9 positions match TRBD2. CDR1 and CDR2 from the germline V gene are SGHVS and FNYEAQ. Losses at the gene ends were 1 base for V and 2 bases for J; bases not matched to a gene: 4. This CDR3 is built from 16 residues. The CDR3 DNA is TGTGCCAGCAGCTTAGGGACTAGCGAGTACACAGATACGCAGTATTTT. It translates to CASSLGTSEYTDTQYF.

This clonotype was observed at least ten times. The chain has TRBV7-9 and TRBJ1-5; possibly TRBD1 for D (6 bases). The CDR3 contains 17 residues. Trimming shortened V by 5 bases and J by 5 bases, and 22 bases separated the two germline ends. Germline V gene sequence: CDR1 SEHNR, CDR2 FQNEAQ (reference sequence). In DNA, the CDR3 is TGTGCCAGCAGCCCCCCGGGGGCAGGGGATAAGGATCAGCCCCAGCATTTT. This encodes CASSPPGAGDKDQPQHF.

The chain carries TRBV5-1 and TRBJ2-3, with 9 bases matching TRBD1. Trimming cost V 4 bases and J 4 bases; bases outside gene matches: 7. The CDR3 contains 15 residues. CDR1 and CDR2 (germline): SGHRS, YFSETQ. For the CDR3, the DNA is TGCGCCAGCAGCCTGGACAGGGACAGGGCAGATACGCAGTATTTT. Translating gives CASSLDRDRADTQYF.

This clonotype was seen more than once but under ten times. V and J are TRBV11-3 and TRBJ2-3; 10 bases agree with TRBD2. This CDR3 has 16 residues. In germline, CDR1 is SGHNT, CDR2 YENEEA. With 3 bases clipped from V and 5 bases from J, the junction kept 8 bases outside the gene matches. The CDR3 protein is CASSFGLAGAQDTQYF. Written as DNA, the CDR3 is TGTGCCAGCAGCTTTGGGCTAGCGGGAGCTCAAGATACGCAGTATTTT.

This chain joins TRBV27 and TRBJ1-5; D is uncertain. The CDR3 is 14 amino acids. Germline V gives CDR1 MNHEY, CDR2 SMNVEV (reference sequence). V was clipped by 2 bases and J by 4 bases, with 9 bases between them. The CDR3 loop reads CASSLVLGNQPQHF. CDR3 coding DNA: TGTGCCAGCAGTTTAGTGTTGGGAAATCAGCCCCAGCATTTT.

The table lists this clonotype with many counts. The genes are TRBV6-5 and TRBJ2-7; 10 nucleotides line up with TRBD2. Trimming at V came to 2 bases and at J to 4 bases, leaving 5 bases not matched to a gene. CDR3 size: 15 residues. CDR1 and CDR2 from the germline V gene are MNHEY and SVGAGI. CDR3 in amino acids: CASSYTSGTTYEQYF. CDR3 bases: TGTGCCAGCAGTTACACTAGCGGGACTACTTACGAGCAGTACTTC.

This clonotype was picked up many times. This chain links TRBV28 with TRBJ2-7, with TRBD2 as a possible D gene (6 bases). There are 14 residues in the CDR3. Germline V CDR1 and CDR2: MDHEN, SYDVKM. Trimming took off 6 bases at V and 3 bases at J, with 15 bases between the two ends. The CDR3 protein is CASRLAHLGYEQYF. CDR3 nucleotide sequence: TGTGCCAGCAGACTAGCCCACCTCGGCTACGAGCAGTACTTC. Together with reference TRBV28 and TRBJ2-7, the CDR3 gives the full variable domain: DVKVTQSSRYLVKRTGEKVFLECVQDMDHENMFWYRQDPGLGLRLIYFSYDVKMKEKGDIPEGYSVSREKKERFSLILESASTNQTSMYLCASRLAHLGYEQYFGPGTRLTVT.

This clonotype was found many times. CDR3 coding DNA: TGTGCCAGCGGGGGTCCTGGGGCGGAGACCCAGTACTTC. Encoded protein: CASGGPGAETQYF. V is TRBV27 and J is TRBJ2-5; D assignment may be TRBD1 or TRBD2 (5 bases each). Trimming pared 8 bases from V and 5 bases from J, leaving 15 bases between. The CDR3 runs 13 residues. Germline CDR1 and CDR2: MNHEY and SMNVEV (reference sequence).

This clonotype occurred many times. This chain uses TRBV7-9 with TRBJ2-1; D gene uncertain. Trimming removed 3 bases from V and 9 bases from J, with 9 bases in between. CDR3 length: 12 residues. Germline V lookup: CDR1 SEHNR, CDR2 FQNEAQ (reference sequence). The CDR3 bases are TGTGCCAGCAGCTTCGGCACGGGTGAGCAGTTCTTC. The encoded protein is CASSFGTGEQFF.

At least ten counts were recorded for this clonotype. The chain combines TRBV5-4 with TRBJ2-2, with 8 bases fitting TRBD2. The CDR3 is 17 amino acids. Germline V gene data show CDR1 as SGHNT and CDR2 as YYREEE (reference sequence). V lost 6 bases and J lost 4; bases outside the gene matches: 14. The CDR3 sequence is CASNSQPGGIGTGELFF. Here the CDR3 DNA reads TGTGCCAGCAACTCCCAGCCGGGGGGGATCGGCACCGGGGAGCTGTTTTTT.

A word on this clonotype: A much larger clone is a single base away; this may be a read error. This chain links TRBV12-3 or TRBV12-4 with TRBJ2-2, with D tentatively TRBD1 or TRBD2 (5 bases each). The CDR3 consists of 12 residues. CDR3 residues: CASSAGYGELVF. For the CDR3, the DNA is TGTGCCAGCAGTGCAGGGTACGGGGAGCTGGTTTTT.

The chain carries TRBV7-2 and TRBJ1-3; D is uncertain. V was cut by 5 bases and J by 0 bases, with 14 bases left in between. From germline, CDR1 is SGHTA and CDR2 FQGNSA. The CDR3 totals 16 residues. The CDR3, as DNA: TGTGCCAGCAGCGAACGGGGTGGGCCCTCTGGAAACACCATATATTTT. Its translation is CASSERGGPSGNTIYF.

Notes on this clonotype: A much larger clonotype is one base distant, so this may be a read error. The genes are TRBV7-2 and TRBJ2-7, with D possibly TRBD2 on 6 matching bases. From germline, CDR1 is SGHTA and CDR2 FQGNSA. Trimming took 8 bases from V and 5 from J, leaving 13 bases between them. This CDR3 region has 12 residues. The CDR3 is CASGQTSNEQYF. CDR3 sequence (DNA): TGTGCCAGCGGCCAGACTAGTAACGAGCAGTACTTC.

This clonotype has a handful of counts. It may be a read error: a sequence one base away is much more abundant. V is TRBV7-9 and J is TRBJ2-6, with 9 bases matching TRBD1. CDR1 SEHNR and CDR2 FQNEAQ come from the germline V gene (reference sequence). This CDR3 has 18 amino acids. CDR3 in DNA: TGTGCCAGCAGCGATCCGGGACAGGGCGCCTCTGGGACCAACGTCCTGACTTTC. This gives the protein CASSDPGQGASGTNVLTF.